Listed here are 7 T cell receptor beta chains from one sample, sequenced in a study of T cells in Graves' hyperthyroidism and ophthalmopathy. Amplification targeted TCR beta CDR3 regions from RNA transcripts. The HTBI primer set served for first-round RT-PCR of the TCR CDR3. In TCRdb, the multiplex PCR reads were re-called with MiXCR into one record per CDR3 protein. The sample lists 600,000 to 700,000 distinct CDR3 sequences; just under 45% were seen once. The source material was peripheral blood or thyroid tissue (not recorded which). The source of these receptors is an adult man with Graves' disease, either hyperthyroidism or ophthalmopathy (not recorded which).

This clonotype was seen more than once but under ten times. One junction end does not reproduce the germline sequence, and a read error may be involved. The rearrangement links TRBV24-1 to TRBJ1-5; D gene uncertain. CDR3 length: 14 residues. Germline CDR1 is KGHDR and CDR2 is SFDVKD. CDR3 protein: CASSGGRGNQPQHF. The CDR3 DNA reads TGCGCCAGCAGTGGCGGGAGGGGCAATCAGCCCCAGCATTTT.

The gene calls are TRBV7-2 and TRBJ2-6; D is possibly TRBD1 (5 bases). Trimming took 4 bases from V and 0 from J, leaving 10 bases between them. This CDR3 contains 16 residues. Germline V lookup: CDR1 SGHTA, CDR2 FQGNSA. The CDR3: CASSSWGGSGANVLTF. The CDR3 DNA reads as TGTGCCAGCAGCTCATGGGGCGGCTCTGGGGCCAACGTCCTGACTTTC.

The chain links TRBV9 to TRBJ1-5; 8 nucleotides agree with TRBD1. The CDR3 has 17 residues. V trimming: 4 bases; J trimming: 0 bases; junction bases outside the gene matches: 9. Germline V gene lookup returns CDR1 SGDLS and CDR2 YYNGEE. CDR3 region: CASSPFPDRDSNQPQHF. The CDR3 nucleotides read TGTGCCAGCAGCCCCTTTCCGGACAGGGATAGCAATCAGCCCCAGCATTTT. The full variable domain, rest sourced from reference TRBV9 and TRBJ1-5, is DSGVTQTPKHLITATGQRVTLRCSPRSGDLSVYWYQQSLDQGLQFLIQYYNGEERAKGNILERFSAQQFPDLHSELNLSSLELGDSALYFCASSPFPDRDSNQPQHFGDGTRLSIL.

The rearrangement links TRBV20-1 to TRBJ1-2; 8 bases match TRBD1. CDR3 length: 18 amino acids. CDR1 and CDR2 (germline): DFQATT, SNEGSKA (reference sequence). V dropped 0 bases and J dropped 2; count of bases not matched to a gene: 14. The CDR3 loop is CSARDPVDREGMNYGYTF. CDR3 sequence (DNA): TGCAGTGCTAGAGATCCGGTGGACAGGGAAGGAATGAACTATGGCTACACCTTC.

With respect to this clonotype: A much bigger clone sits one base away, suggesting this may be a read error. CDR3 residues: CASSAGDNHEQCF. The CDR3 nucleotides are TGTGCCAGCAGCGCCGGGGACAACCACGAGCAGTGCTTC. This chain joins TRBV9 and TRBJ2-7, with a weak D call TRBD1 (6 bases). This CDR3 spans 13 amino acids. Germline V lookup: CDR1 SGDLS, CDR2 YYNGEE. The entire variable domain, with the rest obtained from reference TRBV9 and TRBJ2-7, is as follows: DSGVTQTPKHLITATGQRVTLRCSPRSGDLSVYWYQQSLDQGLQFLIQYYNGEERAKGNILERFSAQQFPDLHSELNLSSLELGDSALYFCASSAGDNHEQCFGPGTRLTVT.

This clonotype has at least ten counts. V is TRBV10-2 and J is TRBJ1-2, with D possibly matching TRBD1 (5 bases). The CDR3 contains 14 residues. The germline V gene encodes CDR1 WSHSY and CDR2 SAAADI. V was pared by 2 bases and J by 4 bases, with 11 bases between. In nucleotides, the CDR3 is TGCGCCAGCAGTGAGGGACACCCTCTCTATGGCTACACCTTC. Translation gives CASSEGHPLYGYTF.

In the case of this clonotype: A much larger clone differs by one base, so this may be a read error. The rearrangement links TRBV5-1 to TRBJ1-6; 7 bases align to TRBD1. V shed 4 bases and J 11 bases; nucleotides not matched to a gene: 12. Germline CDR1 and CDR2: SGHRS and YFSETQ. The CDR3 has 15 amino acids. CDR3 protein: CASSTSGQSNPPLHF. The DNA for the CDR3 is TGCGCCAGCAGCACCTCGGGACAGTCCAATCCACCCCTCCACTTT.